This T cell receptor (beta chain) was sequenced in a study of cytomegalovirus exposure and HLA in healthy donors. Across the study: Early release data held tens of millions of unique TCRs from HLA-typed donors. Points from the study as a whole: Later analysis suggested most CMV-associated TCR beta chains were HLA-restricted.

The PCR employed 60 Vbeta primers together with 13 Jbeta primers. TCRdb keeps only in-frame clones here, not all; method: immunoSEQ multiplex PCR. The sample shows about 130,000 clones, 75% to 85% of them seen only once. As concerns this clone: Antigen: not known.

V was shortened by 1 base and J by 3 bases, with 6 bases between the two germline ends. Germline-derived CDR1 and CDR2 are MNHEY and SMNVEV (reference sequence). CDR3 length: 14 amino acids. The TCR originated in a woman in her late teens or twenties in good health and CMV-seropositive. V and J are TRBV27 and TRBJ2-2; D is unclear. The sample comprised PBMCs. The CDR3 loop is CASSLWQDTGELFF. For the CDR3, the DNA is TGTGCCAGCAGTTTATGGCAGGACACCGGGGAGCTGTTTTTT.